A single T cell receptor (beta chain) is shown here with its context. The sample is drawn from a study of OX40 agonist ivuxolimab in advanced cancers. In the study overall: With ivuxolimab, an agonistic anti-OX40 (CD134) antibody, patients were treated.

The data were produced by immunoSEQ multiplex PCR, yet TCRdb's version contains in-frame clones alone and is incomplete. The sample carries 60,000 to 65,000 clones, about 92% recorded once. V lost 6 bases, J lost 4 bases, and 21 bases lay in between. The germline V gene encodes CDR1 KGHSH and CDR2 LQKENI. CDR3 length: 17 amino acids. This clonotype was obtained from an adult with an advanced solid tumor such as melanoma, head and neck, liver or kidney cancer. The gene calls are TRBV18 and TRBJ1-4; unclear D gene. Sample: CD4+ or CD8+ T cells sorted from blood, taken in a trial of the OX40 agonist ivuxolimab. CDR3 bases: TGTGCCAGCTCCCCTAACTCTCTGGCGGGAGATAATGAAAAACTGTTTTTT. Its protein product is CASSPNSLAGDNEKLFF. Filled out from reference TRBV18 and TRBJ1-4, the complete variable domain reads NAGVMQNPRHLVRRRGQEARLRCSPMKGHSHVYWYRQLPEEGLKFMVYLQKENIIDESGMPKERFSAEFPKEGPSILRIQQVVRGDSAAYFCASSPNSLAGDNEKLFFGSGTQLSVL.